What follows are 32 T cell receptor beta chains derived from one specimen sequenced in a study of T-cell memory formation after mild COVID-19. One entry per CDR3 protein, called by TCRdb with MiXCR from the 5' RACE reads. Among about 270,000 distinct CDR3 sequences listed, around 15% were seen once. Sequencing was performed on PBMCs or a T cell subset sorted from them (not recorded which). The receptors stem from a man aged 18 to 29 who had mild COVID-19 (a few samples of this study predate the infection). Cell type and time point are not known.

This clonotype was observed a few times. The rearrangement links TRBV6-1 to TRBJ2-7; D might be TRBD2 (5 bases). Germline CDR1 is MNHNS and CDR2 is SASEGT. The CDR3 is made up of 13 amino acids. The V and J ends lost 3 bases and 2 bases respectively, with 8 bases between them. The CDR3 spells CASSEAAAYEQYV. DNA for the CDR3: TGTGCCAGCAGTGAGGCAGCGGCCTACGAGCAGTACGTC.

This chain uses TRBV4-2 with TRBJ2-2; D is perhaps TRBD1 or TRBD2 (6 bases each). V lost 1 base, J lost 3 bases, and 15 bases lay in between. CDR1 LGHNA and CDR2 YNFKEQ come from the germline V gene. The CDR3 consists of 17 residues. The CDR3 DNA sequence: TGTGCCAGCAGCCAAGGAGGCGGGGACATACACACCGGGGAGCTGTTTTTT. Protein sequence: CASSQGGGDIHTGELFF.

The CDR3 spells CASSYLGSGGYTF. The CDR3 nucleotides are TGTGCCAGCAGTTACTTGGGGAGTGGTGGCTACACCTTC. V gene TRBV6-6 combines with J gene TRBJ1-2; D gene unclear. V lost 1 base, J lost 7 bases, and 10 bases lay in between. This CDR3 is 13 amino acids long. CDR1 MNHNY and CDR2 SVGAGI come from the germline V gene (reference sequence).

This rearrangement joins TRBV27 to TRBJ2-7; D is undetermined. Germline CDR1 is MNHEY and CDR2 is SMNVEV (reference sequence). The CDR3 extends over 15 amino acids. Trimming removed 5 bases from V and 3 bases from J, with 17 bases in between. The CDR3 DNA sequence: TGTGCCAGCAGTCTCGGCCAGCCTCCTTACTACGAGCAGTACTTC. Translating gives CASSLGQPPYYEQYF.

Many counts were recorded for this clonotype. The chain couples TRBV3-1 to TRBJ2-5; possible D gene TRBD1, 6 bases. V lost 2 bases and J 5 bases, leaving 15 bases between the germline ends. The CDR3 is 15 amino acids. Per the germline V gene, CDR1 is LGHDT and CDR2 is YNNKEL (reference sequence). CDR3 amino acids: CASSQPGQPEETQYF. Here the CDR3 DNA reads TGTGCCAGCAGCCAACCCGGACAGCCAGAGGAGACCCAGTACTTC.

The V gene is TRBV6-2 or TRBV6-3, the J gene TRBJ2-1, with a possible D match to TRBD2 (6 bases). Germline loops: CDR1 MNHEY, CDR2 SVGEGT. The CDR3 spans 15 residues. The ends were cut back, 5 bases at V and 0 bases at J, with 11 bases in the middle. The CDR3 loop is CASSPTRFSYNEQFF. CDR3 coding DNA: TGTGCCAGCAGTCCGACTAGGTTCTCCTACAATGAGCAGTTCTTC.

This clonotype was seen repeatedly, ten times or more. The chain employs TRBV29-1 and TRBJ2-7; D is unresolved. Germline lookup yields CDR1 SQVTM and CDR2 ANQGSEA. The CDR3 sequence is 14 residues long. Trimming cost V 7 bases and J 2 bases, with 18 bases left between them. The CDR3 loop is CSAERPQETYEQYV. CDR3 sequence (DNA): TGCAGCGCCGAAAGGCCTCAGGAGACCTACGAGCAGTACGTC.

This clonotype came up a few times. CDR3 coding DNA: TGTGCCAGCAGCCAAGCAGACAATTCAGGGCATGGTGGCTACACCTTC. Translating gives CASSQADNSGHGGYTF. This chain connects TRBV4-2 to TRBJ1-2; D possibly corresponds to TRBD1 (5 bases). The CDR3 is 16 residues long. Trimming took 1 base from V and 7 from J, leaving 19 bases between them. Germline CDR1 reads LGHNA; CDR2 reads YNFKEQ.

V is TRBV20-1 and J is TRBJ2-1, with D uncertain. The CDR3 is made up of 13 amino acids. V was pared by 1 base and J by 2 bases, with 6 bases between. The germline V gene has CDR1 DFQATT and CDR2 SNEGSKA (reference sequence). As DNA, the CDR3 is TGCAGTGCTAGAGGTCCGGCCTACAATGAGCAGTTCTTC. Amino acid sequence: CSARGPAYNEQFF.

This clonotype was seen a handful of times. CDR3 in DNA: TGCGCCAGCAGCTGGGGGACAGGGGCAGCCACAGATACGCAGTATTTT. It is translated as CASSWGTGAATDTQYF. The chain employs TRBV5-1 and TRBJ2-3; the match to TRBD1 covers 10 bases. Germline trimming cut 3 bases from V and 2 bases from J; bases unmatched to any gene: 6. The CDR3 extends over 16 amino acids. Germline CDR1 reads SGHRS; CDR2 reads YFSETQ. Complete variable domain (other parts from reference TRBV5-1 and TRBJ2-3): KAGVTQTPRYLIKTRGQQVTLSCSPISGHRSVSWYQQTPGQGLQFLFEYFSETQRNKGNFPGRFSGRQFSNSRSEMNVSTLELGDSALYLCASSWGTGAATDTQYFGPGTRLTVL.

The chain uses TRBV5-1 and TRBJ2-2; TRBD1 or TRBD2 may be the D gene (5 bases each). Germline V CDR1 and CDR2: SGHRS, YFSETQ. The length of the CDR3 is 15 residues. V gave up 6 bases and J gave up 1 base, with 13 bases separating them. The CDR3 nucleotides are TGCGCCAGCAATTCCGGGACGAGGAACACCGGGGAGCTGTTTTTT. As protein: CASNSGTRNTGELFF. The full variable domain, rest sourced from reference TRBV5-1 and TRBJ2-2, is KAGVTQTPRYLIKTRGQQVTLSCSPISGHRSVSWYQQTPGQGLQFLFEYFSETQRNKGNFPGRFSGRQFSNSRSEMNVSTLELGDSALYLCASNSGTRNTGELFFGEGSRLTVL.

The V gene is TRBV20-1, the J gene TRBJ2-1; D perhaps matches TRBD2 (5 bases). The CDR3 length is 13 residues. V shed 2 bases and J shed 4 bases, with 9 bases lying between them. CDR1 is DFQATT and CDR2 is SNEGSKA in the germline V gene (reference sequence). The CDR3 loop is CSARNWRYNEQFF. CDR3 DNA: TGCAGTGCTAGAAATTGGAGGTACAATGAGCAGTTCTTC.

This clonotype has just a few counts. The chain carries TRBV5-4 and TRBJ2-3, with 7 bases identical to TRBD2. The CDR3 extends over 17 amino acids. Losses at the gene ends were 3 bases for V and 0 bases for J; bases not matched to a gene: 10. Germline CDR1 reads SGHNT; CDR2 reads YYREEE (reference sequence). The CDR3 bases are TGTGCCAGCAGCTCCCCCAGCGGGGTGACTAGCACAGATACGCAGTATTTT. Protein product: CASSSPSGVTSTDTQYF.

The chain combines TRBV18 with TRBJ1-6, with D unclear. Germline V gene lookup returns CDR1 KGHSH and CDR2 LQKENI. The CDR3 is 17 amino acids. V lost 0 bases and J 7 bases, leaving 16 bases between the germline ends. The CDR3 loop is CASSPPNSRLTNSPLHF. The CDR3 nucleotides are TGTGCCAGCTCACCACCGAACAGCCGGCTTACAAATTCACCCCTCCACTTT.

Details on this clonotype: Because the CDR3's place on the DNA is in doubt, the DNA is left out and the CDR3 is given as listed by TCRdb. The chain carries TRBV7-2 and TRBJ2-2; the D call in the table, TRBD2, was not verified against the DNA. Germline V lookup: CDR1 SGHTA, CDR2 FQGNSA. Including both end residues, the CDR3 is 16 amino acids long. Here the CDR3 reads CASSLEGLGTGELFFF.

The chain has TRBV7-2 and TRBJ2-5; TRBD1 matches 7 bases. Germline CDR1 is SGHTA and CDR2 is FQGNSA. Unmatched junction bases numbered 6, after V lost 4 bases and J lost 4 bases. The CDR3 is made up of 14 amino acids. As DNA, the CDR3 is TGTGCCAGCAGCTCAGACAGGGTCGTAGAGACCCAGTACTTC. This encodes CASSSDRVVETQYF. The full variable domain, its missing parts supplied by reference TRBV7-2 and TRBJ2-5, is GAGVSQSPSNKVTEKGKDVELRCDPISGHTALYWYRQSLGQGLEFLIYFQGNSAPDKSGLPSDRFSAERTGGSVSTLTIQRTQQEDSAVYLCASSSDRVVETQYFGPGTRLLVL.

Only a few counts were recorded for this clonotype. The rearrangement links TRBV7-3 to TRBJ2-1; 8 nucleotides line up with TRBD2. Germline V gene lookup returns CDR1 SGHTA and CDR2 FQGTGA. J gave up 6 bases and V 6 bases, and 7 bases lay outside the gene matches. This CDR3 is built from 14 residues. This CDR3 reads CASRSSGGSNEQFF. The CDR3 DNA sequence: TGTGCCAGCAGATCCTCGGGGGGGTCCAATGAGCAGTTCTTC.

The chain carries TRBV7-2 and TRBJ1-5; possible D gene TRBD1, 6 bases. The CDR3 contains 15 residues. V lost 2 bases and J 6 bases, leaving 14 bases between the germline ends. CDR1 is SGHTA and CDR2 is FQGNSA in the germline V gene. The CDR3 region has the DNA TGTGCCAGCAGCTTAATTGCCGGGGGCGTTCAGCCCCAGCATTTT. This encodes CASSLIAGGVQPQHF.

This clonotype has just a few counts. V usage is TRBV28 and J usage is TRBJ2-5; a weak D match, TRBD1 (5 bases). CDR1 MDHEN and CDR2 SYDVKM come from the germline V gene. Trimming took off 3 bases at V and 5 bases at J, with 13 bases between the two ends. CDR3 size: 14 residues. The CDR3 region is CASSLWQGKETQYF. The CDR3 region has the DNA TGTGCCAGCAGTTTGTGGCAGGGAAAGGAGACCCAGTACTTC.

V usage is TRBV9 and J usage is TRBJ2-3; maybe TRBD2 (7 bases). This CDR3 comprises 15 residues. Germline V gene lookup returns CDR1 SGDLS and CDR2 YYNGEE. Trimming took 4 bases from V and 5 from J, leaving 17 bases between them. CDR3 sequence: CASSPHGGAGDTQYF. Here the CDR3 DNA reads TGTGCCAGCAGCCCCCATGGGGGGGCCGGAGATACGCAGTATTTT.

This sequence joins TRBV20-1 and TRBJ2-7, with TRBD1 as a possible D gene (5 bases). From germline, CDR1 is DFQATT and CDR2 SNEGSKA (reference sequence). V was trimmed by 6 bases and J by 0 bases, leaving 15 bases between them. The CDR3 extends over 14 amino acids. CDR3 DNA: TGCAGTGCCCGCGACAGCGCTGGCTCCTACGAGCAGTACTTC. Translation gives CSARDSAGSYEQYF.

This clonotype has a handful of counts. The chain has TRBV5-1 and TRBJ1-4, with TRBD1 matching 8 bases. V lost 1 base, J lost 5 bases, and 4 bases stayed unmatched. The CDR3 has 15 residues. The germline gives CDR1 SGHRS, CDR2 YFSETQ. This CDR3 is CASSLQGARNEKLFF. The DNA of the CDR3 is TGCGCCAGCAGCTTGCAGGGGGCGCGGAATGAAAAACTGTTTTTT.

J is TRBJ1-2 and V is TRBV20-1, with D hard to call. Looked up from germline, CDR1 is DFQATT and CDR2 is SNEGSKA (reference sequence). The CDR3 runs to 13 residues. Trimming took off 1 base at V and 1 base at J, with 7 bases between the two ends. The CDR3 spells CSARVGYNYGYTF. The CDR3 bases are TGCAGTGCTAGAGTTGGTTATAACTATGGCTACACCTTC.

CDR3 nucleotide sequence: TGTGCCAGCTCCAAAAGCGGGGGGCTCACAGATACGCAGTATTTT. Translation: CASSKSGGLTDTQYF. The V gene is TRBV7-3, the J gene TRBJ2-3; 9 bases fit TRBD2. V lost 8 bases, J lost 2 bases, and 8 bases stayed unmatched. Germline CDR1 and CDR2: SGHTA and FQGTGA. The CDR3 has 15 amino acids.

The gene calls are TRBV9 and TRBJ2-7; 11 nucleotides line up with TRBD2. This CDR3 region has 16 residues. Germline V lookup: CDR1 SGDLS, CDR2 YYNGEE. J gave up 1 base and V 3 bases, and 6 bases lay outside the gene matches. The CDR3 loop reads CASSATGTSGSYEQYF. CDR3 DNA: TGTGCCAGCAGCGCGACAGGGACTAGCGGATCCTACGAGCAGTACTTC.

The chain has TRBV6-5 and TRBJ2-3; D not resolved. This CDR3 is built from 15 residues. Per germline, CDR1 MNHEY and CDR2 SVGAGI. V dropped 4 bases and J dropped 0 bases, with 11 bases sitting between them. For the CDR3, the DNA is TGTGCCAGCAGTTCAGCCACCTATAGCACAGATACGCAGTATTTT. The encoded protein is CASSSATYSTDTQYF.

The chain links TRBV7-2 to TRBJ1-5, with 7 bases lining up with TRBD1. Germline CDR1 and CDR2: SGHTA and FQGNSA. CDR3 length: 16 residues. The J segment lost 2 bases and the V segment lost 5 bases, leaving 9 bases of the junction unmatched. CDR3 in amino acids: CASSPPGGFGNQPQHF. CDR3 nucleotides: TGTGCCAGCAGCCCCCCAGGGGGATTTGGCAATCAGCCCCAGCATTTT.

The rearrangement uses TRBV5-1 and TRBJ1-2, with a weak D call TRBD1 (6 bases). The CDR3 sequence is 14 residues long. Looked up from germline, CDR1 is SGHRS and CDR2 is YFSETQ. Trimming removed 5 bases from V and 3 bases from J, with 14 bases in between. This chain's CDR3 is CASSDTGRDYGYTF. CDR3 nucleotide sequence: TGCGCCAGCAGTGATACAGGGAGGGACTATGGCTACACCTTC.

The V and J genes are TRBV6-1 and TRBJ1-6, with D unresolved. The CDR3 consists of 14 residues. The germline V and J ends were trimmed by 1 base and 10 bases, with 11 bases remaining between them. Germline V lookup: CDR1 MNHNS, CDR2 SASEGT. CDR3 nucleotide sequence: TGTGCCAGCAGTGAAGATCTAGTGTCGTCACCCCTCCACTTT. This codes for CASSEDLVSSPLHF.

The table lists this clonotype with a few counts. This chain joins TRBV18 and TRBJ2-2; TRBD2 matches at 7 bases. The trim removed 3 bases at V and 5 bases at J, leaving 6 bases unmatched. Germline CDR1 is KGHSH and CDR2 is LQKENI. The CDR3 runs to 15 residues. In nucleotides, the CDR3 is TGTGCCAGCTCACCCCCCCAGGGAGGGACCGGGGAGCTGTTTTTT. As protein: CASSPPQGGTGELFF.

The chain has TRBV5-1 and TRBJ1-2; a possible D gene is TRBD1 (6 bases). The CDR3 extends over 15 amino acids. Deletions cut 4 bases from V and 2 bases from J, with 15 bases between. Germline V gene lookup returns CDR1 SGHRS and CDR2 YFSETQ. CDR3: CASSLQGTNNYGYTF. Here the CDR3 DNA reads TGCGCCAGCAGCCTCCAGGGGACAAACAACTATGGCTACACCTTC.

This clonotype was observed a handful of times. V and J are TRBV18 and TRBJ1-1; D unresolved. Germline lookup yields CDR1 KGHSH and CDR2 LQKENI. The CDR3 contains 13 residues. Trimming left V 2 bases short and J 2 bases short, with 6 bases between. The CDR3 bases are TGTGCCAGCTCACCAGTCTTTAACACTGAAGCTTTCTTT. It yields the protein CASSPVFNTEAFF.